Listed below are T cell receptor beta chains from one sample, sequenced in a study of T cell responses to AZD1222 COVID-19 vaccine. The repertoire was sequenced with immunoSEQ multiplex PCR; TCRdb's copy has only in-frame clones and lacks some. The data show approximately 180,000 clones, about nine tenths seen once. Sample: peripheral blood, taken on day 0 of AZD1222 vaccination. The source of these receptors is an adult in good health. Each CDR3 is given with its conserved first and last residue. D genes are given only for firm matches. The size of a clone is reported for some rows only, either as once, few or many, or as a class for expanded clones.

D: .; length: 15; size: .; V: TRBV25-1; J: TRBJ2-3; DNA: TGTGCCAGCAGTCAGCTCGGGACCAGAGCAGATACGCAGTATTTT; CDR3: CASSQLGTRADTQYF
D: .; length: 16; size: few; V: TRBV4-2; J: TRBJ2-7; DNA: TGTGCCAGCAGCCAAGATGCAGGGGTAGGCTCCTACGAGCAGTACTTC; CDR3: CASSQDAGVGSYEQYF
D: TRBD1; length: 18; size: .; V: TRBV6-2/TRBV6-3; J: TRBJ2-5; DNA: TGTGCCAGCAGTTACCGAACAGGGACAGGAGGTTGGGAAGAGACCCAGTACTTC; CDR3: CASSYRTGTGGWEETQYF
D: .; length: 15; size: .; V: TRBV10-1; J: TRBJ1-6; DNA: TGCGCCAGGAACTCGGGGAGCTCCTATAATTCACCCCTCCACTTT; CDR3: CARNSGSSYNSPLHF
D: .; length: 14; size: .; V: TRBV3-1/TRBV3-2; J: TRBJ2-3; DNA: TGTGCCAGCAGCCAAGGTGGTCCGACAGATACGCAGTATTTT; CDR3: CASSQGGPTDTQYF
D: TRBD1; length: 17; size: .; V: TRBV5-5; J: TRBJ1-1; DNA: TGTGCCAGCAGCTTTAGGACAGGGGGCGCGGTGAACACTGAAGCTTTCTTT; CDR3: CASSFRTGGAVNTEAFF
D: .; length: 16; size: .; V: TRBV5-1; J: TRBJ1-3; DNA: TGCGCCAGCAGCTTGGAGGCTCCGGGGCCTGGAAACACCATATATTTT; CDR3: CASSLEAPGPGNTIYF
D: TRBD2; length: 15; size: few; V: TRBV5-4; J: TRBJ2-3; DNA: TGTGCCAGCAGCTTGGGCGGGGGAAACACAGATACGCAGTATTTT; CDR3: CASSLGGGNTDTQYF
D: .; length: 14; size: once; V: TRBV11-2; J: TRBJ2-3; DNA: TGTGCCAGCAGCTTAGATCGCGGGGCGGGTACGCAGTATTTT; CDR3: CASSLDRGAGTQYF
D: .; length: 13; size: .; V: TRBV29-1; J: TRBJ2-7; DNA: TGCAGCGTTGAGGGGGCCGAGCCCTACGAGCAGTACTTC; CDR3: CSVEGAEPYEQYF
D: TRBD1; length: 14; size: .; V: TRBV5-4; J: TRBJ1-1; DNA: TGTGCCAGCAGCCCATGGACAGGGGGGCGAACGGCTTTCTTT; CDR3: CASSPWTGGRTAFF
D: .; length: 16; size: .; V: TRBV11-1; J: TRBJ1-2; DNA: TGTGCCAGCAGCTTACGCCACCCTCCTACGAAATATGGCTACACCTTC; CDR3: CASSLRHPPTKYGYTF
D: TRBD1; length: 14; size: .; V: TRBV9; J: TRBJ1-2; DNA: TGTGCCAGCACCAGGCTCCACAGGGGTGATGGCTACACCTTC; CDR3: CASTRLHRGDGYTF
D: .; length: 18; size: .; V: TRBV9; J: TRBJ2-7; DNA: TGTGCCAGCAGCGTAGTTCTTGGAGGTGGGGGTATAACCTACGAGCAGTACTTC; CDR3: CASSVVLGGGGITYEQYF
D: .; length: 13; size: .; V: TRBV2; J: TRBJ1-3; DNA: TGTGCCAGCTTCGAAGGATATGGAAACACCATATATTTT; CDR3: CASFEGYGNTIYF
D: TRBD1; length: 12; size: .; V: TRBV6-5; J: TRBJ1-6; DNA: TGTGCCAGCAGCGACAGGGGTGGGACCCTCCACTTT; CDR3: CASSDRGGTLHF
D: .; length: 18; size: .; V: TRBV6-2/TRBV6-3; J: TRBJ1-6; DNA: TGTGCCAGCAGTTCCGGCGGGGGGGCCAGCTCCTATAATTCACCCCTCCACTTT; CDR3: CASSSGGGASSYNSPLHF